The rows below give T cell receptor beta chains drawn from one sample of a study of blood T cell repertoires in COVID-19. Profiling relied on immunoSEQ multiplex PCR, and the TCRdb table lists in-frame clones only, not all of them. This sample carries around 190,000 clones, around 86% of them seen once, and the ten largest clones take 6.5% to 8.5%. Sequenced input: peripheral blood. These receptors originate from a woman in her seventies with COVID-19, enrolled during active disease. The CDR3 runs from the conserved cysteine through the conserved F or W. Each record gives: CDR3 protein, CDR3 DNA, D gene, V gene, J gene, clone size. A D gene is named only where the DNA matches it firmly. Expanded clones get a size class; other rows say once, few or many, or leave the size out.

cdr3_aa: CASSSFTGQETQYF
cdr3_nt: TGCGCCAGCAGCTCGTTCACGGGGCAAGAGACCCAGTACTTC
d_call: NA
v_call: TRBV5-1
j_call: TRBJ2-5
clone_size: NA

cdr3_aa: CASSSSRFVGPDQPQHF
cdr3_nt: TGTGCCAGCAGCTCTAGCAGATTTGTAGGGCCCGATCAGCCCCAGCATTTT
d_call: NA
v_call: TRBV7-2
j_call: TRBJ1-5
clone_size: NA

cdr3_aa: CASSTLAGGPIGELFF
cdr3_nt: TGTGCCAGCAGTACACTAGCGGGAGGGCCGATCGGGGAGCTGTTTTTT
d_call: TRBD2
v_call: TRBV6-2/TRBV6-3
j_call: TRBJ2-2
clone_size: once

cdr3_aa: CASSWDISYEQYF
cdr3_nt: TGTGCCAGCAGCTGGGACATCTCCTACGAGCAGTACTTC
d_call: NA
v_call: TRBV7-2
j_call: TRBJ2-7
clone_size: few

cdr3_aa: CASSPGREPRNTIYF
cdr3_nt: TGTGCCAGCTCACCCGGAAGGGAGCCCCGAAACACCATATATTTT
d_call: NA
v_call: TRBV18
j_call: TRBJ1-3
clone_size: NA

cdr3_aa: CAWSGTGGVVTEAFF
cdr3_nt: TGTGCCTGGAGTGGGACAGGTGGAGTTGTTACTGAAGCTTTCTTT
d_call: TRBD1
v_call: TRBV30
j_call: TRBJ1-1
clone_size: NA

cdr3_aa: CASSPPTLTGGNYGYTF
cdr3_nt: TGTGCCAGCAGTCCCCCAACCCTGACAGGGGGTAACTATGGCTACACCTTC
d_call: TRBD1
v_call: TRBV28
j_call: TRBJ1-2
clone_size: NA

cdr3_aa: CASSLQLETNTQYF
cdr3_nt: TGCGCCAGCAGCTTACAACTAGAGACAAATACGCAGTATTTT
d_call: NA
v_call: TRBV5-1
j_call: TRBJ2-3
clone_size: few

cdr3_aa: CASSSANQGRTEAFF
cdr3_nt: TGTGCCAGCAGTTCCGCAAATCAGGGTCGCACTGAAGCTTTCTTT
d_call: NA
v_call: TRBV6-5
j_call: TRBJ1-1
clone_size: NA

cdr3_aa: CANPQGPYEQYF
cdr3_nt: TGTGCCAACCCACAGGGCCCCTACGAGCAGTACTTC
d_call: NA
v_call: TRBV9
j_call: TRBJ2-7
clone_size: NA

cdr3_aa: CASSFRTSGSRQFF
cdr3_nt: TGTGCCAGCAGCTTCCGGACTAGCGGGAGTAGGCAGTTCTTC
d_call: TRBD2
v_call: TRBV7-2
j_call: TRBJ2-1
clone_size: NA

cdr3_aa: CASSYLGGRSSYEQYF
cdr3_nt: TGTGCCAGCAGTTACCTGGGCGGGAGGAGCTCCTACGAGCAGTACTTC
d_call: TRBD2
v_call: TRBV28
j_call: TRBJ2-7
clone_size: NA

cdr3_aa: CASSQDRLSAGELFF
cdr3_nt: TGCGCCAGCAGCCAAGATCGCTTATCGGCCGGGGAGCTGTTTTTT
d_call: NA
v_call: TRBV4-3
j_call: TRBJ2-2
clone_size: NA

cdr3_aa: CASALRGNEQFF
cdr3_nt: TGTGCCAGCGCCCTGCGGGGGAATGAGCAGTTCTTC
d_call: TRBD2
v_call: TRBV19
j_call: TRBJ2-1
clone_size: NA

cdr3_aa: CASSRANQPQHF
cdr3_nt: TGTGCCAGCTCCCGAGCCAATCAGCCCCAGCATTTT
d_call: NA
v_call: TRBV28
j_call: TRBJ1-5
clone_size: NA

cdr3_aa: CASSPGLATNTGELFF
cdr3_nt: TGTGCCAGCTCACCTGGACTAGCGACGAACACCGGGGAGCTGTTTTTT
d_call: TRBD2
v_call: TRBV18
j_call: TRBJ2-2
clone_size: many

cdr3_aa: CASSVAGVPRETQYF
cdr3_nt: TGTGCCAGCAGCGTCGCGGGAGTCCCCCGAGAGACCCAGTACTTC
d_call: TRBD2
v_call: TRBV9
j_call: TRBJ2-5
clone_size: NA

cdr3_aa: CASSPGEGFYGYTF
cdr3_nt: TGTGCCAGCTCACCAGGGGAGGGATTCTATGGCTACACCTTC
d_call: NA
v_call: TRBV18
j_call: TRBJ1-2
clone_size: NA

cdr3_aa: CASSEAGSGANVLTF
cdr3_nt: TGCGCCAGCAGTGAGGCAGGGTCAGGGGCCAACGTCCTGACTTTC
d_call: NA
v_call: TRBV10-2
j_call: TRBJ2-6
clone_size: few

cdr3_aa: CASSETGTGSGNTIYF
cdr3_nt: TGTGCCAGTAGTGAAACCGGGACAGGCTCTGGAAACACCATATATTTT
d_call: TRBD1
v_call: TRBV19
j_call: TRBJ1-3
clone_size: NA

cdr3_aa: CASRRQGYGYTF
cdr3_nt: TGTGCCTCCCGAAGACAGGGCTATGGCTACACCTTC
d_call: TRBD1
v_call: TRBV27
j_call: TRBJ1-2
clone_size: NA

cdr3_aa: CAISRLAGKSTDTQYF
cdr3_nt: TGTGCCATCAGCAGACTAGCGGGAAAGAGCACAGATACGCAGTATTTT
d_call: TRBD2
v_call: TRBV10-3
j_call: TRBJ2-3
clone_size: NA

cdr3_aa: CASSVTSGNSYEQYF
cdr3_nt: TGTGCCAGCAGCGTCACTAGCGGGAATTCCTACGAGCAGTACTTC
d_call: TRBD2
v_call: TRBV2
j_call: TRBJ2-7
clone_size: NA

cdr3_aa: CASGGDRGREQYF
cdr3_nt: TGTGCCAGCGGGGGGGACAGGGGGCGAGAGCAGTACTTC
d_call: TRBD1
v_call: TRBV6-5
j_call: TRBJ2-7
clone_size: NA

cdr3_aa: CASSVPGQGIGFYEQYF
cdr3_nt: TGTGCCAGCAGTGTTCCTGGACAGGGAATCGGGTTCTACGAGCAGTACTTC
d_call: TRBD1
v_call: TRBV7-2
j_call: TRBJ2-7
clone_size: few

cdr3_aa: CASSPQGILKAFF
cdr3_nt: TGTGCCAGCAGTCCACAGGGGATTTTAAAAGCTTTCTTT
d_call: TRBD1
v_call: TRBV28
j_call: TRBJ1-1
clone_size: NA

cdr3_aa: CASSEAAGGAYNEQFF
cdr3_nt: TGTGCCAGCAGTGAGGCCGCAGGGGGCGCGTACAATGAGCAGTTCTTC
d_call: TRBD1
v_call: TRBV6-1
j_call: TRBJ2-1
clone_size: once

cdr3_aa: CASQREGNTGELFF
cdr3_nt: TGTGCCTCCCAGCGGGAGGGCAACACCGGGGAGCTGTTTTTT
d_call: TRBD2
v_call: TRBV28
j_call: TRBJ2-2
clone_size: NA

cdr3_aa: CASSSGGGGQETQYF
cdr3_nt: TGTGCCAGCAGTTCCGGGGGAGGAGGGCAAGAGACCCAGTACTTC
d_call: NA
v_call: TRBV2
j_call: TRBJ2-5
clone_size: NA

cdr3_aa: CASTHNSGSSYNEQFF
cdr3_nt: TGCGCCAGCACCCACAATAGCGGTAGCTCCTACAATGAGCAGTTCTTC
d_call: NA
v_call: TRBV5-1
j_call: TRBJ2-1
clone_size: NA

cdr3_aa: CASSSRGSNTGELFF
cdr3_nt: TGTGCCAGCAGCTCCCGGGGGTCTAACACCGGGGAGCTGTTTTTT
d_call: NA
v_call: TRBV5-5
j_call: TRBJ2-2
clone_size: NA

cdr3_aa: CASQAVGSSYNSPLHF
cdr3_nt: TGTGCCAGTCAAGCAGTGGGGAGCTCCTATAATTCACCCCTCCACTTT
d_call: NA
v_call: TRBV16
j_call: TRBJ1-6
clone_size: NA

cdr3_aa: CASSLFRREGRAEQYF
cdr3_nt: TGTGCCAGCAGTTTATTCCGCCGGGAGGGCCGGGCCGAGCAGTACTTC
d_call: TRBD2
v_call: TRBV6-2/TRBV6-3
j_call: TRBJ2-7
clone_size: once

cdr3_aa: CAIQAGYGYTF
cdr3_nt: TGTGCCATCCAGGCGGGTTATGGCTACACCTTC
d_call: NA
v_call: TRBV10-3
j_call: TRBJ1-2
clone_size: NA

cdr3_aa: CASSTTSDSYNEQFF
cdr3_nt: TGTGCCAGCAGTACAACTAGCGACTCCTACAATGAGCAGTTCTTC
d_call: TRBD2
v_call: TRBV6-5
j_call: TRBJ2-1
clone_size: NA

cdr3_aa: CASSSTGASNQPQHF
cdr3_nt: TGTGCCAGCAGTTCCACAGGGGCGAGCAATCAGCCCCAGCATTTT
d_call: TRBD1
v_call: TRBV28
j_call: TRBJ1-5
clone_size: NA

cdr3_aa: CASSYNRQGQREQYF
cdr3_nt: TGTGCCAGCAGTTATAACAGGCAGGGGCAGCGCGAGCAGTACTTC
d_call: NA
v_call: TRBV6-5
j_call: TRBJ2-7
clone_size: once

cdr3_aa: CAIGGTGKFVEQPQHF
cdr3_nt: TGTGCCATCGGAGGGACAGGGAAATTCGTAGAACAGCCCCAGCATTTT
d_call: TRBD1
v_call: TRBV10-3
j_call: TRBJ1-5
clone_size: NA

cdr3_aa: CSVPRTSGRVNEQFF
cdr3_nt: TGCAGCGTCCCACGGACTAGCGGGAGGGTCAATGAGCAGTTCTTC
d_call: TRBD2
v_call: TRBV29-1
j_call: TRBJ2-1
clone_size: NA

cdr3_aa: CASSSQGYNSPLHF
cdr3_nt: TGTGCCAGCTCATCACAGGGGTATAATTCACCCCTCCACTTT
d_call: TRBD1
v_call: TRBV18
j_call: TRBJ1-6
clone_size: NA

cdr3_aa: CALFPKQGASYEQYF
cdr3_nt: TGTGCCCTATTCCCCAAACAGGGGGCGTCTTACGAGCAGTACTTC
d_call: TRBD1
v_call: TRBV30
j_call: TRBJ2-7
clone_size: few

cdr3_aa: CASSLTARAFF
cdr3_nt: TGTGCCAGCAGTTTGACAGCTCGGGCTTTCTTT
d_call: NA
v_call: TRBV7-9
j_call: TRBJ1-1
clone_size: once

cdr3_aa: CTTHEPSGNTIYF
cdr3_nt: TGTACCACCCACGAGCCCTCTGGAAACACCATATATTTT
d_call: NA
v_call: TRBV28
j_call: TRBJ1-3
clone_size: NA

cdr3_aa: CASSYRGTEQYF
cdr3_nt: TGTGCCAGCAGTTACAGGGGGACCGAGCAGTACTTC
d_call: NA
v_call: TRBV6-2/TRBV6-3
j_call: TRBJ2-7
clone_size: many

cdr3_aa: CASSVQGITSGYTF
cdr3_nt: TGTGCCAGCAGTGTCCAGGGGATAACGAGCGGCTACACCTTC
d_call: NA
v_call: TRBV25-1
j_call: TRBJ1-2
clone_size: NA

cdr3_aa: CASSLTSGSSYEQYF
cdr3_nt: TGCGCCAGCAGCCTCACTAGCGGGAGCTCCTACGAGCAGTACTTC
d_call: TRBD2
v_call: TRBV5-1
j_call: TRBJ2-7
clone_size: NA